Below, one T cell receptor beta chain is given with its context. Its antigen is as yet unknown. The junction shows a germline mismatch at one end, possibly a read error. The sample belongs to a study of OX40 agonist ivuxolimab in advanced cancers. Study results and caveats: The investigators did not determine what antigen specificity the expanded peripheral T cells had.

TCRdb's table, derived via immunoSEQ multiplex PCR, lists solely in-frame clones and lacks some. Seen here are tens of thousands of clones, over 80% observed once, and the top ten hold less than 8%. Blood sampling was done at baseline, cycle 4 day 1, and cycle 7 day 1. The CDR3 covers 15 residues. Germline assignment: CDR1 ENHRY and CDR2 SYGVKD. The chain links TRBV10-3 to TRBJ2-1; 9 bases align to TRBD2. This sequence was found in an adult with an advanced solid tumor such as melanoma, head and neck, liver or kidney cancer. The input for sequencing was CD4+ or CD8+ T cells sorted from blood, taken in a trial of the OX40 agonist ivuxolimab. The CDR3 spells CASSELAGSYNEQFF. The CDR3 DNA reads TGTGCCAGCAGTGAACTAGCGGGCTCCTACAATGAGCAGTTCTTC.